Sequencing of this TCR beta chain was carried out in a study of T cell responses to AZD1222 COVID-19 vaccine (dated by TCRdb to 2020 to 2023). Study-level background: A total of 230 to 250 trial participants underwent TCR sequencing, of whom 207 received two doses of AZD1222 and roughly 25 received two doses of the MenACWY control vaccine. Trial participants were enrolled into age subgroups of 18-55, 56-69 and 70-plus years, which contained roughly 150, 30 and 60 TCR-sequenced participants, respectively.

The germline ends are 14 bases apart after V is trimmed by 1 base and J by 7 bases. There are 15 amino acids in the CDR3, from cysteine to phenylalanine inclusive. The kept DNA is CDR3 alone, 45 bases in frame from the first base. CDR1 and CDR2 are read off the germline V gene as MNHEY and SVGAGI. Taken with the paper, the label for time point translates to: about 28 days (+/-7) after the second vaccine dose. AZD1222 recipients given second doses at about 4 weeks or at about 12 weeks were pooled, since spike-specific TCR depth and breadth were not found to differ between the two schedules. Samples from vaccinated people were obtained from the UK trials COV001 and COV002, which included a single-blind randomized controlled phase 2/3 trial of AZD1222 (ChAdOx1 nCoV-19) in healthy adults. For TCRbeta chain sequencing, PBMC samples were collected from trial participants at day 0 and at day 28 after the second dose.

About this clone: The antigen it binds to is not known. No much larger clone exists at a distance of one base, and base qualities are not known.

The CDR3 regions of human TCRbeta chains were analyzed by immunosequencing. As for the authors' bioinformatics: TCRs in the repertoires were matched against a reference library of SARS-CoV-2-specific TCRs that had been generated with the MIRA antigen-specificity platform. Breadth meant the fraction of unique TCRs that were SARS-CoV-2-associated, whereas depth meant the fraction of total T cells that were SARS-CoV-2-associated. Using the MIRA data, each spike-specific TCR was mapped to the spike region that the TCR reacts to and placed in a CD4 or CD8 class. Log10-transformed breadth and depth values were compared by one-way ANOVA with Sidak's multiple comparisons tests. The immuneACCESS repertoire file appears here via TCRdb, limited to in-frame rearrangements. These files lack a portion of the clones; in checked studies, under half of the deficit traces to unresolved V genes, and the cause of the others is not known. The V and J calls and clone size are taken from that table; D and trimming were inferred from the DNA. For this sample the table gives about 130,000 clones, of which approximately 90% were detected only once. The top ten clonotypes cover about 1.1% of the sample.

Overall study results and their limits: After two AZD1222 doses, spike-specific TCR breadth and depth were significantly higher than at day 0 and than in MenACWY recipients. Participants were mostly white British, with more females than males. The authors suggested clonal diversity may have been underestimated. Epitopes outside the regions mutated in the B.1.351 and B.1.1.7 variants were reportedly recognized by nearly half of the unique spike-specific TCRs. Only a handful of AZD1222 recipients were SARS-CoV-2 seropositive at baseline, limiting conclusions about previously exposed vaccinees. Because no day 14 peak-response samples were available, repertoires were characterized only after the peak T cell response. The whole spike protein was spanned by vaccine-associated CD4 TCRs, and dominant responses were seen in regions 160-218 and 743-854. The 56-69-year group was small, and its depth increase did not reach significance, likely because of low power.

The sequence was obtained from an adult who received the AZD1222 COVID-19 vaccine. The chain was built from TRBV6-5 and TRBJ1-5, with TRBD1 tentatively as D gene (5 bases match). The input for sequencing was peripheral blood, taken 28 days after the second AZD1222 dose. For the CDR3, the sequence is CASSYWDQNHQPQHF. At the DNA level, the sequence is TGTGCCAGCAGTTACTGGGACCAAAATCACCAGCCCCAGCATTTT.